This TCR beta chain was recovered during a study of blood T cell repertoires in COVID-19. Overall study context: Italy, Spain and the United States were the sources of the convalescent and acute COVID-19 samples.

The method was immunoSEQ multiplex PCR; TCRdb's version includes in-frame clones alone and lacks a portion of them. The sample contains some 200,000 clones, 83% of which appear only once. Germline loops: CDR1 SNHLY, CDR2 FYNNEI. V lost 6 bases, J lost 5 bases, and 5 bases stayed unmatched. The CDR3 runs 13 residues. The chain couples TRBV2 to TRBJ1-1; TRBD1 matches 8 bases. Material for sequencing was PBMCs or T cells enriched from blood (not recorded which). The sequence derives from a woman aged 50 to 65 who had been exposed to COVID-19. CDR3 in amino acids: CASRDRVETEAFF. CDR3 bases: TGTGCCAGCAGGGACAGGGTGGAGACTGAAGCTTTCTTT.